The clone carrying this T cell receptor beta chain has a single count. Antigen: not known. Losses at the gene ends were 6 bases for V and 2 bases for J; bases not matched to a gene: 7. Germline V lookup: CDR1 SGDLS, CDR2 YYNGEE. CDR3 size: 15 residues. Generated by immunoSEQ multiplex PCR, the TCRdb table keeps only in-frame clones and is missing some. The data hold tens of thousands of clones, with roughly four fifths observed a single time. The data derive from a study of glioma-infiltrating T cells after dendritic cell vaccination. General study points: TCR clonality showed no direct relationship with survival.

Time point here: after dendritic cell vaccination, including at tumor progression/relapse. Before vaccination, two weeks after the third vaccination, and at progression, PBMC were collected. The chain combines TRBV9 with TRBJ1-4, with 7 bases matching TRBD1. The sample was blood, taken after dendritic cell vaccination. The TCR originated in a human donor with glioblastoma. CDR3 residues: CASTRTGGTNEKLFF. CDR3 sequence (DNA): TGTGCCAGCACCAGGACAGGTGGTACTAATGAAAAACTGTTTTTT.